Listed below are T cell receptor beta chains from one sample, sequenced in a study of OX40 agonist ivuxolimab in advanced cancers. TCRdb's copy holds only in-frame clones and misses some; the assay was immunoSEQ multiplex PCR. The data contain tens of thousands of clones, approximately 90% of them singletons. The sequencing used CD4+ or CD8+ T cells sorted from blood, collected in a trial of the OX40 agonist ivuxolimab. These receptors were obtained from an adult with an advanced solid tumor such as melanoma, head and neck, liver or kidney cancer. The CDR3 runs from the conserved cysteine through the conserved F or W. The order of the fields is CDR3 protein, CDR3 DNA, V gene, D gene, clone size, J gene. The D gene is left open where the match is weak. Expanded clones get a size class; other rows say once, few or many, or leave the size out.

CDR3 protein: CAIRADSGNNEQFF; CDR3 DNA: TGTGCCATCAGAGCCGATTCCGGGAACAATGAGCAGTTCTTC; V gene: TRBV10-3; D gene: -; clone size: -; J gene: TRBJ2-1
CDR3 protein: CASSPSGLTDTQYF; CDR3 DNA: TGTGCCAGCAGCCCTAGCGGACTCACAGATACGCAGTATTTT; V gene: TRBV11-3; D gene: TRBD2; clone size: once; J gene: TRBJ2-3
CDR3 protein: CASSLRDTLGGYTF; CDR3 DNA: TGTGCCAGCAGTCTTCGGGACACCTTGGGGGGCTACACCTTC; V gene: TRBV27; D gene: -; clone size: -; J gene: TRBJ1-2
CDR3 protein: CSVVTGMNTEAFF; CDR3 DNA: TGCAGCGTTGTGACAGGGATGAACACTGAAGCTTTCTTT; V gene: TRBV29-1; D gene: TRBD1; clone size: few; J gene: TRBJ1-1
CDR3 protein: CASSQDQTRTNEKLFF; CDR3 DNA: TGCGCCAGCAGCCAAGATCAAACACGAACTAATGAAAAACTGTTTTTT; V gene: TRBV4-3; D gene: -; clone size: -; J gene: TRBJ1-4
CDR3 protein: CASSFPGTGELFF; CDR3 DNA: TGTGCCAGCAGCTTTCCGGGTACCGGGGAGCTGTTTTTT; V gene: TRBV11-3; D gene: -; clone size: -; J gene: TRBJ2-2
CDR3 protein: CASSPRDRVQIGYTF; CDR3 DNA: TGTGCCAGCAGCCCCCGAGACAGGGTACAGATTGGCTACACCTTC; V gene: TRBV7-9; D gene: TRBD1; clone size: -; J gene: TRBJ1-2
CDR3 protein: CASTPAGGYQPQHF; CDR3 DNA: TGTGCCAGTACCCCGGCCGGGGGATATCAGCCCCAGCATTTT; V gene: TRBV28; D gene: -; clone size: -; J gene: TRBJ1-5
CDR3 protein: CASSLGGTIQETQYF; CDR3 DNA: TGTGCTAGCAGCTTGGGGGGGACCATCCAAGAGACCCAGTACTTC; V gene: TRBV7-7; D gene: TRBD2; clone size: -; J gene: TRBJ2-5
CDR3 protein: CASSLGQGREAFF; CDR3 DNA: TGTGCCAGCAGCCTCGGACAGGGCCGTGAAGCTTTCTTT; V gene: TRBV4-2; D gene: TRBD1; clone size: -; J gene: TRBJ1-1
CDR3 protein: CASSPPEGQNTGELFF; CDR3 DNA: TGTGCCAGCTCACCACCCGAGGGACAGAACACCGGGGAGCTGTTTTTT; V gene: TRBV18; D gene: -; clone size: -; J gene: TRBJ2-2
CDR3 protein: CASSQDFAKNQWGDNEKLFF; CDR3 DNA: TGTGCCAGCAGCCAAGATTTCGCCAAAAACCAGTGGGGGGATAATGAAAAACTGTTTTTT; V gene: TRBV4-2; D gene: -; clone size: -; J gene: TRBJ1-4
CDR3 protein: CATSRSLGEQFF; CDR3 DNA: TGTGCCACCAGCAGATCCCTTGGTGAGCAGTTCTTC; V gene: TRBV15; D gene: -; clone size: -; J gene: TRBJ2-1
CDR3 protein: CASSEWAEEHGYTF; CDR3 DNA: TGTGCCAGCAGTGAGTGGGCAGAGGAGCATGGCTACACCTTC; V gene: TRBV6-1; D gene: -; clone size: -; J gene: TRBJ1-2
CDR3 protein: CASSSDLAGYTF; CDR3 DNA: TGTGCCAGCAGTTCCGACTTAGCTGGCTACACCTTC; V gene: TRBV6-5; D gene: -; clone size: -; J gene: TRBJ1-2
CDR3 protein: CASRRQGTTGELFF; CDR3 DNA: TGTGCCAGCAGGCGACAGGGGACCACCGGGGAGCTGTTTTTT; V gene: TRBV7-3; D gene: TRBD1; clone size: -; J gene: TRBJ2-2
CDR3 protein: CASSLGTGGTEAFF; CDR3 DNA: TGTGCCAGCAGTCTTGGGACAGGGGGGACTGAAGCTTTCTTT; V gene: TRBV2; D gene: TRBD1; clone size: once; J gene: TRBJ1-1
CDR3 protein: CAISEQGSTGELFF; CDR3 DNA: TGTGCCATCAGTGAGCAGGGGAGTACCGGGGAGCTGTTTTTT; V gene: TRBV10-3; D gene: -; clone size: -; J gene: TRBJ2-2
CDR3 protein: CASSLEGLFGQPQHF; CDR3 DNA: TGCGCCAGCAGCTTGGAAGGGCTGTTCGGGCAGCCCCAGCATTTT; V gene: TRBV5-1; D gene: -; clone size: -; J gene: TRBJ1-5
CDR3 protein: CASSSGGLEAFF; CDR3 DNA: TGTGCCAGCAGCTCTGGTGGGTTGGAAGCTTTCTTT; V gene: TRBV6-6; D gene: -; clone size: -; J gene: TRBJ1-1
CDR3 protein: CASSPSGAGAAGNEQFF; CDR3 DNA: TGTGCCAGCAGCCCAAGTGGGGCGGGGGCGGCCGGCAATGAGCAGTTCTTC; V gene: TRBV7-2; D gene: -; clone size: -; J gene: TRBJ2-1
CDR3 protein: CASSSRTEGGTWPQHF; CDR3 DNA: TGTGCCAGCAGTTCTAGGACTGAGGGTGGTACTTGGCCCCAGCATTTT; V gene: TRBV28; D gene: -; clone size: -; J gene: TRBJ1-5
CDR3 protein: CASSSRGVDYEQYF; CDR3 DNA: TGTGCCAGCAGCTCTCGGGGTGTGGATTACGAGCAGTACTTC; V gene: TRBV5-6; D gene: -; clone size: -; J gene: TRBJ2-7
CDR3 protein: CANTGPSSGLHNSPLHF; CDR3 DNA: TGTGCCAACACCGGGCCCTCCTCAGGGTTACATAATTCACCCCTCCACTTT; V gene: TRBV11-3; D gene: -; clone size: -; J gene: TRBJ1-6
CDR3 protein: CASSPPGRDEKLFF; CDR3 DNA: TGTGCCAGCAGCCCCCCAGGGCGGGATGAAAAACTGTTTTTT; V gene: TRBV6-5; D gene: -; clone size: -; J gene: TRBJ1-4
CDR3 protein: CASSLGGTRGEQYF; CDR3 DNA: TGTGCCAGCAGCTTGGGGGGAACGAGGGGCGAGCAGTACTTC; V gene: TRBV5-5; D gene: -; clone size: -; J gene: TRBJ2-7
CDR3 protein: CASSEPPRTGELFF; CDR3 DNA: TGCGCCAGCAGTGAGCCCCCCCGGACCGGGGAGCTGTTTTTT; V gene: TRBV10-2; D gene: -; clone size: once; J gene: TRBJ2-2
CDR3 protein: CASSGGQSINEKLFF; CDR3 DNA: TGTGCCAGCAGTGGGGGACAGTCTATTAATGAAAAACTGTTTTTT; V gene: TRBV2; D gene: TRBD1; clone size: -; J gene: TRBJ1-4
CDR3 protein: CASSLNRGGTEAFF; CDR3 DNA: TGTGCCAGCAGCCTAAACAGGGGAGGGACTGAAGCTTTCTTT; V gene: TRBV6-6; D gene: TRBD1; clone size: -; J gene: TRBJ1-1
CDR3 protein: CASSSFGQNEKLFF; CDR3 DNA: TGCGCCAGCAGCTCCTTTGGACAGAATGAAAAACTGTTTTTT; V gene: TRBV5-1; D gene: -; clone size: -; J gene: TRBJ1-4
CDR3 protein: CASTFLDGRVPAFF; CDR3 DNA: TGTGCCAGCACCTTTTTGGACGGACGGGTTCCAGCTTTCTTT; V gene: TRBV7-2; D gene: -; clone size: -; J gene: TRBJ1-1
CDR3 protein: CASSKAGQGKNYGYTF; CDR3 DNA: TGTGCCAGCAGTAAAGCCGGACAGGGGAAAAACTATGGCTACACCTTC; V gene: TRBV6-1; D gene: TRBD1; clone size: -; J gene: TRBJ1-2
CDR3 protein: CASSQVAAANTGELFF; CDR3 DNA: TGTGCCAGCAGCCAAGTCGCAGCGGCTAACACCGGGGAGCTGTTTTTT; V gene: TRBV4-2; D gene: -; clone size: -; J gene: TRBJ2-2
CDR3 protein: CAISDRGLLNTGELFF; CDR3 DNA: TGTGCCATCAGTGACAGGGGACTCTTGAACACCGGGGAGCTGTTTTTT; V gene: TRBV10-3; D gene: -; clone size: -; J gene: TRBJ2-2
CDR3 protein: CASSSGSSGSRTGNEQFF; CDR3 DNA: TGTGCCAGCAGCTCCGGCTCGTCAGGGTCACGGACAGGCAATGAGCAGTTCTTC; V gene: TRBV11-1; D gene: TRBD1; clone size: -; J gene: TRBJ2-1
CDR3 protein: CASSTGTGGISGYTF; CDR3 DNA: TGTGCCAGCTCGACCGGGACAGGGGGCATAAGTGGCTACACCTTC; V gene: TRBV28; D gene: TRBD1; clone size: -; J gene: TRBJ1-2
CDR3 protein: CASSLEGRQPQHF; CDR3 DNA: TGCGCCAGCAGCTTGGAAGGGCGACAGCCCCAGCATTTT; V gene: TRBV5-1; D gene: -; clone size: -; J gene: TRBJ1-5
CDR3 protein: CASSPDGYTEAFF; CDR3 DNA: TGTGCCAGCAGCCCCGACGGCTACACTGAAGCTTTCTTT; V gene: TRBV7-3; D gene: -; clone size: -; J gene: TRBJ1-1
CDR3 protein: CASSYFEGGKNIQYF; CDR3 DNA: TGTGCCAGCAGTTACTTTGAGGGGGGCAAAAACATTCAGTACTTC; V gene: TRBV6-5; D gene: -; clone size: few; J gene: TRBJ2-4
CDR3 protein: CASSFRDQGSFYEQYF; CDR3 DNA: TGTGCCAGCAGCTTCCGGGACCAAGGGAGTTTCTACGAGCAGTACTTC; V gene: TRBV7-7; D gene: -; clone size: -; J gene: TRBJ2-7
CDR3 protein: CASSFLHGRGDSGNTIYF; CDR3 DNA: TGTGCCAGCAGTTTTCTCCACGGTCGGGGAGACTCTGGAAACACCATATATTTT; V gene: TRBV28; D gene: -; clone size: few; J gene: TRBJ1-3
CDR3 protein: CASSQTKDSGNTIYF; CDR3 DNA: TGTGCCAGCAGCCAAACCAAGGACTCTGGAAACACCATATATTTT; V gene: TRBV4-2; D gene: -; clone size: -; J gene: TRBJ1-3
CDR3 protein: CASSIDGRGLNQPQHF; CDR3 DNA: TGTGCCAGTAGTATTGATGGCAGGGGGCTTAATCAGCCCCAGCATTTT; V gene: TRBV19; D gene: TRBD1; clone size: -; J gene: TRBJ1-5
CDR3 protein: CSVQGLAGAGDTQYF; CDR3 DNA: TGCAGCGTTCAAGGCCTAGCGGGGGCGGGAGATACGCAGTATTTT; V gene: TRBV29-1; D gene: TRBD2; clone size: -; J gene: TRBJ2-3
CDR3 protein: CASSLEAVSETQYF; CDR3 DNA: TGCGCCAGCAGCTTGGAGGCAGTGAGTGAGACCCAGTACTTC; V gene: TRBV5-1; D gene: -; clone size: -; J gene: TRBJ2-5
CDR3 protein: CASNALWLDYTF; CDR3 DNA: TGTGCCAGCAACGCCTTATGGCTTGACTACACCTTC; V gene: TRBV6-5; D gene: -; clone size: -; J gene: TRBJ1-2
CDR3 protein: CATSPSYNEQFF; CDR3 DNA: TGTGCCACTTCCCCAAGTTACAATGAGCAGTTCTTC; V gene: TRBV10-3; D gene: -; clone size: -; J gene: TRBJ2-1
CDR3 protein: CASSPQSISYNEQFF; CDR3 DNA: TGTGCCAGCAGCCCCCAGTCTATCTCCTACAATGAGCAGTTCTTC; V gene: TRBV7-6; D gene: -; clone size: -; J gene: TRBJ2-1
CDR3 protein: CASSWTGGLSYYGYTF; CDR3 DNA: TGTGCCAGCAGCTGGACGGGGGGGCTCTCATACTATGGCTACACCTTC; V gene: TRBV5-6; D gene: -; clone size: -; J gene: TRBJ1-2
CDR3 protein: CASSLGTLNSPLHF; CDR3 DNA: TGTGCCAGCAGCCTAGGGACCTTAAATTCACCCCTCCACTTT; V gene: TRBV5-5; D gene: -; clone size: -; J gene: TRBJ1-6
CDR3 protein: CASSPDSSLNYGYTF; CDR3 DNA: TGTGCCAGCAGCCCCGACTCCAGCCTTAACTATGGCTACACCTTC; V gene: TRBV19; D gene: -; clone size: -; J gene: TRBJ1-2
CDR3 protein: CASSFRPQSPPGELFF; CDR3 DNA: TGCGCCAGCAGCTTCCGTCCCCAATCCCCCCCCGGGGAGCTGTTTTTT; V gene: TRBV5-1; D gene: -; clone size: -; J gene: TRBJ2-2
CDR3 protein: CASSRQRNTGELFF; CDR3 DNA: TGTGCCAGCAGCCGTCAGCGGAACACCGGGGAGCTGTTTTTT; V gene: TRBV7-9; D gene: -; clone size: -; J gene: TRBJ2-2
CDR3 protein: CASSLQGSTEAFF; CDR3 DNA: TGTGCCAGCAGCTTGCAGGGGAGCACTGAAGCTTTCTTT; V gene: TRBV5-5; D gene: -; clone size: -; J gene: TRBJ1-1
CDR3 protein: CASLSATGNYEQYF; CDR3 DNA: TGTGCCAGCCTGTCAGCCACAGGGAACTACGAGCAGTACTTC; V gene: TRBV6-5; D gene: -; clone size: once; J gene: TRBJ2-7
CDR3 protein: CASSAGGARVEDTQYF; CDR3 DNA: TGCGCCAGCAGTGCCGGGGGCGCGCGGGTGGAAGATACGCAGTATTTT; V gene: TRBV10-1; D gene: -; clone size: -; J gene: TRBJ2-3
CDR3 protein: CASSRGTGGLGYTF; CDR3 DNA: TGTGCCAGCAGCCGGGGGACAGGGGGCTTAGGCTACACCTTC; V gene: TRBV6-1; D gene: TRBD1; clone size: -; J gene: TRBJ1-2
CDR3 protein: CAISYEEGTEAFF; CDR3 DNA: TGTGCCATCAGTTACGAGGAGGGGACTGAAGCTTTCTTT; V gene: TRBV10-3; D gene: -; clone size: -; J gene: TRBJ1-1
CDR3 protein: CSVEDFEKLFF; CDR3 DNA: TGCAGCGTTGAAGATTTCGAAAAACTGTTTTTT; V gene: TRBV29-1; D gene: -; clone size: -; J gene: TRBJ1-4